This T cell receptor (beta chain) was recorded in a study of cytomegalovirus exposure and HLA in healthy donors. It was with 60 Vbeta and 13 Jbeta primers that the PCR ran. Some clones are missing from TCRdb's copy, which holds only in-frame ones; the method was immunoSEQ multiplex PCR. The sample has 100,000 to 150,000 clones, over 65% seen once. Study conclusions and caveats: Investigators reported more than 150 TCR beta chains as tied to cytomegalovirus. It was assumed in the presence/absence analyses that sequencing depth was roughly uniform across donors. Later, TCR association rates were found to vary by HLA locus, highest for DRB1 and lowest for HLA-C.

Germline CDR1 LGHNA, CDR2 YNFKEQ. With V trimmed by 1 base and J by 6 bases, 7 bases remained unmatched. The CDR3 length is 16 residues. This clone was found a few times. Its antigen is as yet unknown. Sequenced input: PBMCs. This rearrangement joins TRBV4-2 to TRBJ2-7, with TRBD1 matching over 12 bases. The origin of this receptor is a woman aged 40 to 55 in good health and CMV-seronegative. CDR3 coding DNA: TGTGCCAGCAGCCAAGTCTCCGGGACAGGGGGCCGCGAGCAGTACTTC. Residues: CASSQVSGTGGREQYF.